This T cell receptor beta chain was sequenced during a study of spatial heterogeneity in lung cancer. From germline, CDR1 is KGHSH and CDR2 LQKENI. The CDR3 runs 16 residues. As to time point: sample taken at primary tumor resection. Unsorted samples of tumor, nontumor lung or frozen PBMC had their whole RNA sequenced. TCRdb re-called the 5' RACE reads through MiXCR, storing one row per CDR3 protein. The repertoire includes about 25,000 distinct CDR3 sequences, over 7.5% of them detected once, and about 7.7% sits in the top ten. Broader study findings: Expanded alpha and beta TCR counts within tumors tracked tumor mutation counts. Nonsynonymous mutations, ubiquitous and regional, were tracked respectively by counts of ubiquitous and regional expanded TCRs.

Turning to this clonotype: Its cognate antigen is unknown. A much larger clonotype is one base distant, so this may be a read error. The conserved closing phenylalanine or tryptophan is absent in this CDR3, likely reflecting a read error.

Sequences were derived from lung tumor tissue, sampled at surgery. The chain has TRBV18 and TRBJ2-7; TRBD1 matches 7 bases. This TCR derives from a male donor with early-stage non-small cell lung cancer. CDR3 coding DNA: TGTGCCAGCTCACGGATAGACAGGGCTACCTCCCACGAGCAGTACTCC. Translated, it gives CASSRIDRATSHEQYS.